Listed below are T cell receptor beta chains from one sample, sequenced in a study of cytomegalovirus exposure and HLA in healthy donors. The repertoire was sequenced with immunoSEQ multiplex PCR; TCRdb's copy has only in-frame clones and lacks some. The table shows some 100,000 clones, with 65% to 90% occurring only once. Input material: PBMCs. Receptors were obtained from a woman between 18 and 29 years old in good health and CMV-seronegative. CDR3s include the opening cysteine and the closing phenylalanine or tryptophan. The D gene is left open where the match is weak. The size field is filled for only some rows; it gives once, few, many or a size class.

j_call,d_call,cdr3_length,v_call,clone_size,cdr3_nt,cdr3_aa
TRBJ2-1,TRBD2,16,TRBV6-6,-,TGTGCCAGCAGTAACCCGGGACTAGTGGAGACCAATGAGCAGTTCTTC,CASSNPGLVETNEQFF
TRBJ2-7,-,14,TRBV2,-,TGTGCCAGCAGTGAGCAGGGTCTCCGCTACGAGCAGTACTTC,CASSEQGLRYEQYF
TRBJ1-2,-,12,TRBV7-9,-,TGTGCCAGCAGGGGCAGGGTGAATGGCTACACCTTC,CASRGRVNGYTF
TRBJ1-4,TRBD1,15,TRBV19,-,TGTGCCAGTAGCCCTAGGACAGGTCCAAATGAAAAACTGTTTTTT,CASSPRTGPNEKLFF
TRBJ1-4,TRBD1,14,TRBV4-1,-,TGCGCCAGCAGCCAGACAGGGGGCCAAGAAAAACTGTTTTTT,CASSQTGGQEKLFF
TRBJ2-7,TRBD1,15,TRBV7-2,-,TGTGCCAGCAGCCTCCGGACAGGGGGGATCTACGAGCAGTACTTC,CASSLRTGGIYEQYF
TRBJ2-5,TRBD2,15,TRBV6-1,few,TGTGCCAGCAGCTCCCTAGCGGGGGACCAAGAGACCCAGTACTTC,CASSSLAGDQETQYF
TRBJ1-5,-,15,TRBV28,-,TGTGCCAGCAGGGACACCGGGACACCAAATCAGCCCCAGCATTTT,CASRDTGTPNQPQHF
TRBJ1-6,TRBD1,19,TRBV7-9,-,TGTGCCAGCAGCTTAGTTCGTCTCCGGCCAGGGGGAGATAATTCACCCCTCCACTTT,CASSLVRLRPGGDNSPLHF
TRBJ1-1,TRBD1,15,TRBV28,-,TGTGCCAGCAGTCCAAGGGGACAGGGGGGCACTGAAGCTTTCTTT,CASSPRGQGGTEAFF
TRBJ1-3,-,12,TRBV6-6,few,TGTGCCAGCAGTTACGTCACAGGCACCATATATTTT,CASSYVTGTIYF
TRBJ1-1,-,16,TRBV5-1,-,TGCGCCAGCAGCTTGGAGGCAGGGACTTTGAACACTGAAGCTTTCTTT,CASSLEAGTLNTEAFF
TRBJ1-4,-,15,TRBV19,-,TGTGCCAGTAGTCCCGGACAGTGGCCTAATGAAAAACTGTTTTTT,CASSPGQWPNEKLFF
TRBJ1-5,TRBD1,17,TRBV19,once,TGTGCCAGTAGTAGTCCCGGGACAGGGGGCTTAAAACAGCCCCAGCATTTT,CASSSPGTGGLKQPQHF
TRBJ1-5,TRBD1,14,TRBV28,-,TGTGCCAGCAGTTTGGGACAGGGATTTCAGCCCCAGCATTTT,CASSLGQGFQPQHF
TRBJ2-7,-,12,TRBV5-8,-,TGTGCCAGCAGCTTGTTGGGGGCCGGGCAGTACTTC,CASSLLGAGQYF
TRBJ1-5,-,16,TRBV7-9,-,TGTTCCAGCAGCCCCTCCGGGGGTGGCGGAAGTCAGCCCCAGCATTTT,CSSSPSGGGGSQPQHF
TRBJ2-7,TRBD1,12,TRBV10-3,-,TGTGCCACTGGGACAGACCGATACGAGCAGTACTTC,CATGTDRYEQYF
TRBJ2-5,-,11,TRBV30,once,TGTGCCTGGAGAATAGCAGGGGCCCAGTACTTC,CAWRIAGAQYF
TRBJ2-5,TRBD1,13,TRBV19,-,TGTGCCAGTAGTATGGGACAGGGAGGGGCCCAGTACTTC,CASSMGQGGAQYF
TRBJ1-3,-,16,TRBV5-6,few,TGTGCCAGCAGCTTGGGCCTAACCGCCTTGGGAAACACCATATATTTT,CASSLGLTALGNTIYF
TRBJ2-7,-,15,TRBV30,-,TGTGCCTGGAGTGTACTGGGGGCGGACTTGGGCGAGCAGTACTTC,CAWSVLGADLGEQYF
TRBJ1-2,-,15,TRBV5-8,-,TGTGCCAGCAGCTTGGCCTGGGGCAGCAACTATGGCTACACCTTC,CASSLAWGSNYGYTF
TRBJ1-2,-,13,TRBV28,-,TGTGCCAGCAGGAACCGGGACTCAAGGGGCTACACCTTC,CASRNRDSRGYTF
TRBJ2-3,-,14,TRBV11-2,-,TGTGCCAGCAGTACAGTACTCACCACAGATACGCAGTATTTT,CASSTVLTTDTQYF
TRBJ1-5,-,15,TRBV28,-,TGTGCCAGCAGTTTAAGAGCTCCCCGCAATCAGCCCCAGCATTTT,CASSLRAPRNQPQHF
TRBJ2-7,TRBD1,17,TRBV15,-,TGTGCCACCAGCAGAGATCAATCTCTGACAGGGTCGAGCGAGCAGTACTTC,CATSRDQSLTGSSEQYF
TRBJ1-5,-,13,TRBV9,-,TGTGCCAGCAGCGGGTCCTCGGGGCAGCCCCAGCATTTT,CASSGSSGQPQHF
TRBJ1-6,-,14,TRBV30,-,TGTGCCTGGAGTGTCTCAGGGCCGGTTTCACCCCTCCACTTT,CAWSVSGPVSPLHF
TRBJ2-3,-,14,TRBV5-6,-,TGTGCCAGCAGCTTGGGCGGGGGCACAGATACGCAGTATTTT,CASSLGGGTDTQYF
TRBJ2-5,TRBD2,15,TRBV7-7,-,TGTGCTAGCAGCTTAGATGCGGGAGGCGGGGAGACCCAGTACTTC,CASSLDAGGGETQYF